This T cell receptor (beta chain) was identified in a study of Graves' ophthalmopathy and Graves' hyperthyroidism. At the level of the study: Pretreatment peripheral blood was obtained at initial diagnosis.

Germline V CDR1 and CDR2: SGHVS, FNYEAQ. The CDR3 extends over 16 amino acids. V lost 6 bases, J lost 7 bases, and 19 bases lay in between. The authors amplified TCR beta CDR3 regions, and they did so from RNA transcripts for repertoire sequencing. First-round RT-PCR used HTBI primers; second-round multiplex PCR followed. Each CDR3 protein gets one entry after TCRdb re-called the multiplex PCR reads with MiXCR. The profile shows about 48,000 distinct CDR3 sequences, over 45% of them singletons. The clonotype was recovered from an adult man with Graves' ophthalmopathy. Sequencing was done on a sample of peripheral blood. This chain links TRBV7-6 with TRBJ1-6; D may be TRBD1 (6 bases). The CDR3 region is CASRPWGAGDNSPLHF. CDR3 nucleotides: TGTGCCAGCAGACCCTGGGGGGCAGGGGACAATTCACCCCTCCACTTT.